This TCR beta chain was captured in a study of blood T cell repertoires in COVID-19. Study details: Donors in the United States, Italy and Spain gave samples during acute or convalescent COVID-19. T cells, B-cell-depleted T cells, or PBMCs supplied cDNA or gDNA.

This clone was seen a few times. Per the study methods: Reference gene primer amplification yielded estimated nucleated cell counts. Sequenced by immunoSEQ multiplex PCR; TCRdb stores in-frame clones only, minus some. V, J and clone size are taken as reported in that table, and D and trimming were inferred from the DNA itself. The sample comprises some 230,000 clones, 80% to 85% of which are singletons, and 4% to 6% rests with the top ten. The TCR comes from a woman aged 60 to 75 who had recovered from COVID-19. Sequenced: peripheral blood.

This CDR3 reads CSVDQGMTWTQYF. The CDR3 DNA reads TGCAGCGTTGATCAGGGGATGACATGGACCCAGTACTTC. The gene calls are TRBV29-1 and TRBJ2-5, with D tentatively TRBD1 (6 bases). The V end was cut by 3 bases, the J end by 7 bases, with 15 bases between. Per germline, CDR1 SQVTM and CDR2 ANQGSEA. The CDR3 loop spans 13 amino acids.